These T cell receptor beta chains were read from a single sample in a study of T cell responses to AZD1222 COVID-19 vaccine. Data came from immunoSEQ multiplex PCR; TCRdb stores just in-frame clones and leaves some out. Here the sample spans around 100,000 clones, approximately 88% being singletons. This sample comprised peripheral blood, obtained on day 0 of AZD1222 vaccination. The source of these receptors is an adult in good health. CDR3s leave out the opening cysteine and the closing phenylalanine or tryptophan.

J: TRBJ2-7
V: TRBV6-2/TRBV6-3
CDR3: ASSSSPGSTYEQY

J: TRBJ1-5
V: TRBV30
CDR3: AWSSEGPQH

J: TRBJ2-7
V: TRBV6-6
CDR3: ASSPGQVNSYEQY

J: TRBJ1-1
V: TRBV2
CDR3: ASSEIGVNTEAF

J: TRBJ1-5
V: TRBV5-8
CDR3: ASSLYGRGQPQH

J: TRBJ1-5
V: TRBV30
CDR3: AWSLSGTGVYSNQPQH

J: TRBJ2-7
V: TRBV10-3
CDR3: AISDIGGASYEQY

J: TRBJ2-1
V: TRBV3-1/TRBV3-2
CDR3: ASSYRDFNEQF

J: TRBJ1-1
V: TRBV18
CDR3: ASSPPGQSMNTEAF

J: TRBJ2-1
V: TRBV11-2
CDR3: ASSLSIGGGLGSYNEQF

J: TRBJ2-7
V: TRBV23-1
CDR3: ASQDNEQY

J: TRBJ1-2
V: TRBV19
CDR3: ASSMGGGALGGYT

J: TRBJ1-1
V: TRBV12-3/TRBV12-4
CDR3: ASSFGAVQAF

J: TRBJ2-5
V: TRBV3-1/TRBV3-2
CDR3: ASRGALQVTQETQY

J: TRBJ1-1
V: TRBV5-1
CDR3: ASSPGQLEAF